Each of the 29 T cell receptor beta chains below was sequenced from the same sample in a study of blood T cell repertoires in COVID-19. Here immunoSEQ multiplex PCR was the method, and the copy in TCRdb shows in-frame clones only, minus some. The table has 190,000 or so clones, more than 75% seen once. Sequencing used peripheral blood. Receptor source: a man aged 35-49 years with active or convalescent COVID-19.

The CDR3 is CASSETTGGYSGNTIYF. For the CDR3, the DNA is TGTGCCAGCAGCGAGACGACAGGGGGCTACTCTGGAAACACCATATATTTT. The chain employs TRBV9 and TRBJ1-3, with 10 bases aligning to TRBD1. Germline loops: CDR1 SGDLS, CDR2 YYNGEE. Trimming removed 3 bases from V and 0 bases from J; junction bases left unmatched: 6. The CDR3 has 17 residues.

The V gene is TRBV6-5, the J gene TRBJ1-6, with TRBD1 as a possible D gene (6 bases). Per the germline V gene, CDR1 is MNHEY and CDR2 is SVGAGI. This CDR3 has 14 amino acids. Trimming took off 5 bases at V and 7 bases at J, with 12 bases between the two ends. CDR3 loop: CASSPQGGNSPLHF. DNA of the CDR3: TGTGCCAGCAGTCCACAGGGAGGGAATTCACCCCTCCACTTT.

The rearrangement joins TRBV5-4 to TRBJ2-1; D ambiguous. From germline, CDR1 is SGHNT and CDR2 YYREEE (reference sequence). This CDR3 is built from 13 residues. The ends were cut back, 1 base at V and 4 bases at J, with 6 bases in the middle. CDR3 sequence: CASSLTEYNEQFF. The CDR3 DNA reads TGTGCCAGCAGCTTGACAGAGTACAATGAGCAGTTCTTC.

V gene TRBV11-2 combines with J gene TRBJ2-7; D call uncertain. V shed 6 bases and J shed 3 bases, with 15 bases lying between them. The CDR3 extends over 14 amino acids. Germline assignment: CDR1 SGHAT and CDR2 FQNNGV. The CDR3 region has the DNA TGTGCCAGCAGTCTTGGGCTTCAGAGCTACGAGCAGTACTTC. Its translation is CASSLGLQSYEQYF.

The chain couples TRBV4-2 to TRBJ1-1, with TRBD1 as a possible D gene (6 bases). Trimming removed 8 bases from V and 5 bases from J, with 21 bases in between. The germline V gene encodes CDR1 LGHNA and CDR2 YNFKEQ. CDR3 length: 15 amino acids. In DNA form, the CDR3 reads TGTGCCAGCCGTGTAGGGGGGGAGGAGAATACTGAAGCTTTCTTT. Protein: CASRVGGEENTEAFF.

The V gene is TRBV28, the J gene TRBJ2-3; TRBD2 matches at 15 bases. CDR1 is MDHEN and CDR2 is SYDVKM in the germline V gene. This CDR3 is built from 18 residues. Germline trimming cut 4 bases from V and 3 bases from J; bases unmatched to any gene: 8. The CDR3 bases are TGTGCCAGCAGTTCAACCGGGGGACTAGCGGGGGGAACAGATACGCAGTATTTT. This sequence encodes CASSSTGGLAGGTDTQYF.

This rearrangement joins TRBV24-1 to TRBJ2-1, with 10 positions matching TRBD1. The junction had 6 bases not matched to a gene; V was cut back by 4 bases and J by 4 bases. This CDR3 spans 16 amino acids. CDR1 and CDR2 (germline): KGHDR, SFDVKD. As DNA, the CDR3 is TGTGCCACCAGTGACCCCGACAGGGGGCTGTACAATGAGCAGTTCTTC. It codes for CATSDPDRGLYNEQFF.

This sequence joins TRBV24-1 and TRBJ2-7; D unresolved. Trimming cost V 6 bases and J 1 base, with 9 bases left between them. The CDR3 is 13 residues long. Germline V gives CDR1 KGHDR, CDR2 SFDVKD. This CDR3 is CATSSGSSYEQYF. In nucleotides, the CDR3 is TGTGCCACCAGTTCCGGGTCATCCTACGAGCAGTACTTC.

The genes are TRBV2 and TRBJ2-5; 8 bases are shared with TRBD2. J lost 4 bases, V lost 9 bases, and 13 bases had no gene match. The CDR3 sequence is 15 residues long. Germline CDR1 and CDR2: SNHLY and FYNNEI. Here the CDR3 DNA reads TGTGCCAGTAGGAGGGACGGGGGGGCCCGAGAGACCCAGTACTTC. It translates to CASRRDGGARETQYF.

The V and J genes are TRBV7-9 and TRBJ2-7; 7 bases match TRBD2. Germline-derived CDR1 and CDR2 are SEHNR and FQNEAQ (reference sequence). Trimming removed 4 bases from V and 3 bases from J; junction bases left unmatched: 6. This CDR3 has 14 amino acids. The chain's CDR3 is CASSYPGGRYEQYF. The CDR3 DNA follows: TGTGCCAGCAGCTATCCGGGGGGACGCTACGAGCAGTACTTC. Full variable domain (rest looked up from reference TRBV7-9 and TRBJ2-7): DTGVSQNPRHKITKRGQNVTFRCDPISEHNRLYWYRQTLGQGPEFLTYFQNEAQLEKSRLLSDRFSAERPKGSFSTLEIQRTEQGDSAMYLCASSYPGGRYEQYFGPGTRLTVT.

This clone is a singleton in its sample. The genes are TRBV15 and TRBJ2-7; TRBD2 matches at 8 bases. Germline trimming cut 4 bases from V and 6 bases from J; bases unmatched to any gene: 2. This CDR3 has 12 amino acids. Germline CDR1 and CDR2: LNHNV and YYDKDF (reference sequence). The CDR3 protein is CATSTREGEQYF. The CDR3 DNA sequence: TGTGCCACCAGCACCCGGGAGGGCGAGCAGTACTTC.

V and J are TRBV5-4 and TRBJ2-7; TRBD2 aligns across 11 bases. CDR1 and CDR2 from the germline V gene are SGHNT and YYREEE (reference sequence). The CDR3 loop spans 14 amino acids. After removal of 4 bases from V and 11 bases from J, the junction contained 11 bases not matched to a gene. This chain's CDR3 is CASSPSGGSHLEYF. The CDR3 nucleotides read TGTGCCAGCAGCCCTAGCGGGGGGTCCCATTTAGAGTACTTC.

There are a few counts of this clone. The chain recombines TRBV2 with TRBJ2-7, with TRBD1 as a possible D gene (5 bases). CDR3 length: 14 amino acids. Trimming left V 3 bases short and J 4 bases short, with 13 bases between. From germline, CDR1 is SNHLY and CDR2 FYNNEI. In DNA, the CDR3 is TGTGCCAGCAGTGACCCCCAGGGAAGGTACGAGCAGTACTTC. Translated: CASSDPQGRYEQYF.

Written as DNA, the CDR3 is TGCGCCAGCAGCTTAGGAGGGGGCGGCACTGAAGCTTTCTTT. It translates to CASSLGGGGTEAFF. The chain employs TRBV5-1 and TRBJ1-1, with TRBD1 matching 7 bases. Germline lookup yields CDR1 SGHRS and CDR2 YFSETQ. The J segment lost 4 bases and the V segment lost 2 bases, leaving 5 bases of the junction unmatched. CDR3 length equals 14 residues. Combining the CDR3 with reference TRBV5-1 and TRBJ1-1 gives the whole variable domain KAGVTQTPRYLIKTRGQQVTLSCSPISGHRSVSWYQQTPGQGLQFLFEYFSETQRNKGNFPGRFSGRQFSNSRSEMNVSTLELGDSALYLCASSLGGGGTEAFFGQGTRLTVV.

The chain links TRBV4-1 to TRBJ2-3; 10 bases are shared with TRBD2. Germline trimming cut 4 bases from V and 5 bases from J; bases unmatched to any gene: 9. CDR1 and CDR2 (germline): MGHRA, YSYEKL. The CDR3 is 16 residues long. CDR3 DNA: TGCGCCAGCAGCCCGCGCGGGGCTAGCGGGGGAGATACGCAGTATTTT. The encoded protein is CASSPRGASGGDTQYF.

The chain uses TRBV6-1 and TRBJ2-1; TRBD1 aligns across 9 bases. Germline V gives CDR1 MNHNS, CDR2 SASEGT. Losses at the gene ends were 4 bases for V and 6 bases for J; bases not matched to a gene: 10. The CDR3 extends over 16 amino acids. The CDR3 DNA reads as TGTGCCAGCAGTGGGGCCCCGGGACAGGGTATCAATGAGCAGTTCTTC. This gives the protein CASSGAPGQGINEQFF.

The chain combines TRBV7-3 with TRBJ2-5; TRBD1 matches at 9 bases. This CDR3 has 15 amino acids. V shed 4 bases and J 5 bases; nucleotides not matched to a gene: 8. Per the germline V gene, CDR1 is SGHTA and CDR2 is FQGTGA. CDR3 DNA: TGTGCCAGCAGCTCGGGGGCGACAGGGGGGGAGACCCAGTACTTC. This sequence encodes CASSSGATGGETQYF.

This chain uses TRBV23-1 with TRBJ1-4; D unresolved. TRBV23-1 is an ORF; its function is uncertain. CDR3 size: 15 residues. Trimming took 7 bases from V and 8 from J, leaving 20 bases between them. CDR3: CASNPPERPGEKLFF. CDR3 bases: TGCGCCAGCAACCCACCGGAACGGCCCGGGGAAAAACTGTTTTTT.

V and J are TRBV15 and TRBJ1-3; a weak D match, TRBD1 (6 bases). CDR3 length: 17 amino acids. Germline V gives CDR1 LNHNV, CDR2 YYDKDF (reference sequence). Trimming left V 0 bases short and J 0 bases short, with 12 bases between. DNA for the CDR3: TGTGCCACCAGCAGAGAGGGACACCCGAGCTCTGGAAACACCATATATTTT. Amino acid sequence: CATSREGHPSSGNTIYF.

In regard to this clone: Other DNA sequences in this specimen translate into the identical CDR3. This chain connects TRBV6-5 to TRBJ1-5; 9 bases match TRBD1. Germline trimming cut 6 bases from V and 4 bases from J; bases unmatched to any gene: 4. Germline V lookup: CDR1 MNHEY, CDR2 SVGAGI. The length of the CDR3 is 14 residues. CDR3 sequence reads: CASRAGTGNQPQHF. In DNA form, the CDR3 reads TGTGCCAGCAGGGCCGGGACAGGGAATCAGCCCCAGCATTTT.

V gene TRBV7-9 combines with J gene TRBJ1-6; tentatively, D is TRBD1 (5 bases). The CDR3 has 13 residues. CDR1 SEHNR and CDR2 FQNEAQ come from the germline V gene (reference sequence). V lost 7 bases and J 7 bases, leaving 11 bases between the germline ends. CDR3 in DNA: TGTGCCAGCAACCCTGGGGCCAATTCACCCCTCCACTTT. Its protein product is CASNPGANSPLHF.

The rearrangement links TRBV7-9 to TRBJ2-5, with D unresolved. This CDR3 contains 16 residues. Trimming cost V 5 bases and J 0 bases, with 16 bases left between them. Looked up from germline, CDR1 is SEHNR and CDR2 is FQNEAQ (reference sequence). The CDR3 DNA is TGTGCCAGCAGCCCCCTTCGAGAGGCAGACCAAGAGACCCAGTACTTC. Protein sequence: CASSPLREADQETQYF.

V is TRBV19 and J is TRBJ1-2; 7 bases line up with TRBD1. The J segment lost 8 bases and the V segment lost 4 bases, leaving 7 bases of the junction unmatched. The germline V gene has CDR1 LNHDA and CDR2 SQIVND (reference sequence). The CDR3 has 13 residues. Written as DNA, the CDR3 is TGTGCCAGTAGTAATCACAGGGGTGAAGGCTACACCTTC. Protein sequence: CASSNHRGEGYTF.

This clone was counted a few times. This chain joins TRBV6-2 or TRBV6-3 and TRBJ1-6, with 8 bases lining up with TRBD1. The V gene end was trimmed by 4 bases and the J gene end by 10 bases; junction bases not matched to a gene: 6. This CDR3 comprises 14 residues. Germline V CDR1 and CDR2: MNHEY, SVGEGT. In DNA form, the CDR3 reads TGTGCCAGCAGTTTTGGACAGGGAATCTCACCCCTCCACTTT. Its translation is CASSFGQGISPLHF.

This chain connects TRBV15 to TRBJ2-2, with D possibly being TRBD1 (6 bases). Germline CDR1 and CDR2: LNHNV and YYDKDF (reference sequence). The CDR3 totals 15 residues. Trimming removed 2 bases from V and 3 bases from J, with 10 bases in between. Here the CDR3 DNA reads TGTGCCACCAGCAGACAGGGGAGTGACACCGGGGAGCTGTTTTTT. This sequence encodes CATSRQGSDTGELFF.

This rearrangement joins TRBV6-5 to TRBJ1-1; 7 bases align to TRBD1. Unmatched junction bases numbered 5, after V lost 6 bases and J lost 1 base. The CDR3 loop spans 14 amino acids. Looked up from germline, CDR1 is MNHEY and CDR2 is SVGAGI. CDR3 protein: CASREGTENTEAFF. The CDR3, as DNA: TGTGCCAGCAGAGAGGGGACAGAGAACACTGAAGCTTTCTTT.

The chain uses TRBV5-1 and TRBJ1-1; D possibly corresponds to TRBD1 (6 bases). CDR3 length: 16 residues. V lost 7 bases and J 0 bases, leaving 19 bases between the germline ends. The germline CDR1 and CDR2 sequences are SGHRS and YFSETQ. The CDR3 DNA is TGCGCCAGCTCCCGAGGTAGGGGGTCCATGAACACTGAAGCTTTCTTT. Encoded protein: CASSRGRGSMNTEAFF.

This clone was detected only once. The gene calls are TRBV29-1 and TRBJ2-1; 9 bases agree with TRBD1. Germline V lookup: CDR1 SQVTM, CDR2 ANQGSEA. With 3 bases clipped from V and 3 bases from J, the junction kept 3 bases outside the gene matches. CDR3 size: 14 residues. CDR3 nucleotide sequence: TGCAGCGTTGAGGGGACAGGGTTCTACAATGAGCAGTTCTTC. Protein sequence: CSVEGTGFYNEQFF.

The rearrangement joins TRBV14 to TRBJ1-6, with TRBD1 identical over 7 bases. The ends lost 0 bases at V and 5 bases at J; junction bases unmatched: 10. CDR1 is SGHDN and CDR2 is FVKESK in the germline V gene. There are 18 residues in the CDR3. The CDR3 is CASSQEVFVGQHNSPLHF. The CDR3 DNA reads TGTGCCAGCAGCCAAGAAGTCTTCGTGGGACAGCATAATTCACCCCTCCACTTT.